Here is one T cell receptor (beta chain) with its context. What it binds is not known. Method: immunoSEQ multiplex PCR; TCRdb's copy keeps in-frame clones and lacks some. This table has approximately 500,000 clones, 81% appearing once. This record belongs to a study of shared clonotypes between healthy human individuals. Study-level points and caveats: Represented diversity (both genetic and exposure-history) was limited by the small number of donors.

Input material: PBMCs. The clonotype comes from a woman aged 40 to 49 in good health. Some clones in this sample may be carry-over from other donors' samples.

CDR3 nucleotides: TGTGCTAGTGCCCCACAGGGGAACACTGAAGCTTTCTTT. Translated, it gives CASAPQGNTEAFF. V gene TRBV12-5 combines with J gene TRBJ1-1, with D perhaps matching TRBD1 (6 bases). The V and J ends lost 7 bases and 1 base respectively, with 10 bases between them. This CDR3 is built from 13 residues. Germline V gene data show CDR1 as LGHNT and CDR2 as FRNRAP.